One and the same sample provided the 7 T cell receptor beta chains below, sequenced in a study of early stage breast cancer tumors. Sequencing was performed with immunoSEQ multiplex PCR; in TCRdb, only in-frame clones are kept and a portion is missing. Among 8,500 to 10,000 clones listed, around 78% were seen once. Specimen: normal breast tissue next to the tumor. These receptors were obtained from a person aged 40-50 years with breast cancer.

J is TRBJ1-1 and V is TRBV4-1; D not certain. CDR3 length: 13 residues. V lost 4 bases, J lost 6 bases, and 12 bases lay in between. Germline assignment: CDR1 MGHRA and CDR2 YSYEKL. The CDR3 region is CASSPGVTSEAFF. DNA for the CDR3: TGCGCCAGCAGCCCTGGGGTGACCTCTGAAGCTTTCTTT.

The chain is built from TRBV2 and TRBJ2-1, with 8 bases lining up with TRBD2. J was trimmed by 10 bases and V by 10 bases; bases with no gene match: 21. Germline V gene lookup returns CDR1 SNHLY and CDR2 FYNNEI. The CDR3 is 16 amino acids. CDR3 residues: CATQGVAGFVRAEQFF. Written as DNA, the CDR3 is TGTGCCACCCAAGGGGTAGCGGGATTCGTAAGGGCGGAGCAGTTCTTC.

The rearrangement uses TRBV11-3 and TRBJ2-1; D is unresolved. From germline, CDR1 is SGHNT and CDR2 YENEEA. CDR3 length equals 17 residues. V was trimmed by 1 base and J by 8 bases, leaving 21 bases between them. The DNA of the CDR3 is TGTGCCAGCAGCTTAGGATCTAGGGCCTCCTCGAGCGATGAGCAGTTCTTC. This gives the protein CASSLGSRASSSDEQFF.

The chain uses TRBV27 and TRBJ1-2; D is ambiguous. Between the trimmed V and J ends, which lost 5 bases and 2 bases, there was a span of 12 bases. This CDR3 is 14 amino acids long. From germline, CDR1 is MNHEY and CDR2 SMNVEV (reference sequence). The CDR3 reads CASSPRPENYGYTF. DNA of the CDR3: TGTGCCAGCAGTCCACGTCCGGAGAACTATGGCTACACCTTC.

The chain is built from TRBV10-2 and TRBJ1-3; D perhaps matches TRBD1 (6 bases). The CDR3 contains 16 residues. V was trimmed by 2 bases and J by 0 bases, leaving 11 bases between them. CDR1 and CDR2 (germline): WSHSY, SAAADI. The CDR3 is CASSERETGSGNTIYF. The CDR3 nucleotides are TGCGCCAGCAGTGAGAGGGAGACAGGCTCTGGAAACACCATATATTTT.

This sequence joins TRBV7-2 and TRBJ2-1; 9 bases agree with TRBD2. The trim removed 5 bases at V and 3 bases at J, leaving 5 bases unmatched. Germline assignment: CDR1 SGHTA and CDR2 FQGNSA. This CDR3 comprises 15 residues. The CDR3 protein is CASSPGTSHYNEQFF. CDR3 DNA: TGTGCCAGCAGCCCCGGGACTAGCCACTACAATGAGCAGTTCTTC.

In its sample, this clone was seen a few times. The rearrangement links TRBV10-1 to TRBJ1-1; no clear D gene. V was shortened by 2 bases and J by 8 bases, with 12 bases between the two germline ends. Germline CDR1 is WNHNN and CDR2 is SYGVQD (reference sequence). CDR3 length: 13 amino acids. CDR3 amino acids: CASSEHEAGEAFF. CDR3 coding DNA: TGCGCCAGCAGTGAGCACGAGGCAGGAGAAGCTTTCTTT.